What follows are 30 T cell receptor beta chains derived from one specimen sequenced in a study of shared clonotypes between healthy human individuals. Here immunoSEQ multiplex PCR was the method, and the copy in TCRdb shows in-frame clones only, minus some. The table lists millions of clones, just over 90% of them singletons, with around 0.4% in the top ten. Material for sequencing was naive CD4+ T cells from PBMCs. Subset specified: CD45RA+ positively selected. The receptors derive from a man between 18 and 29 years old in good health. Some clones in this sample may be carry-over from other donors' samples.

This rearrangement joins TRBV18 to TRBJ2-1; D is ambiguous. Germline values: CDR1 KGHSH, CDR2 LQKENI. Trimming removed 2 bases from V and 2 bases from J, with 10 bases in between. The CDR3 contains 15 residues. The CDR3 DNA follows: TGTGCCAGCTCACCAGCAGTGACCGCCTACAATGAGCAGTTCTTC. As protein: CASSPAVTAYNEQFF.

This rearrangement joins TRBV7-9 to TRBJ2-7, with D tentatively TRBD2 (5 bases). The V gene lost 7 bases and the J gene lost 2 bases, with 18 bases spanning the gap. The CDR3 has 15 amino acids. The germline gives CDR1 SEHNR, CDR2 FQNEAQ (reference sequence). This CDR3 is CASTLGNPGAYEQYF. CDR3 nucleotides: TGTGCCAGCACCCTCGGGAACCCGGGCGCCTACGAGCAGTACTTC. The whole variable domain, filled in from reference TRBV7-9 and TRBJ2-7, reads DTGVSQNPRHKITKRGQNVTFRCDPISEHNRLYWYRQTLGQGPEFLTYFQNEAQLEKSRLLSDRFSAERPKGSFSTLEIQRTEQGDSAMYLCASTLGNPGAYEQYFGPGTRLTVT.

This chain joins TRBV25-1 and TRBJ1-3; D not certain. Germline V gives CDR1 MGHDK, CDR2 SYGVNS. With 6 bases removed from V and 7 bases from J, the gap between germline ends came to 16 bases. CDR3 length: 14 amino acids. The chain's CDR3 is CASSNAGQGNTIYF. In DNA form, the CDR3 reads TGTGCCAGCAGCAACGCCGGCCAAGGGAACACCATATATTTT.

This clone was counted a single time. The CDR3 sequence: CATTGGRHGGEKLFF. As DNA, the CDR3 is TGTGCCACCACAGGGGGACGCCACGGGGGTGAAAAACTGTTTTTT. The V gene is TRBV28, the J gene TRBJ1-4, with TRBD1 matching 8 bases. The V gene's germline CDR1 is MDHEN and CDR2 SYDVKM. J was trimmed by 7 bases and V by 10 bases; bases with no gene match: 14. This CDR3 is built from 15 residues.

This clone was recorded a few times. Other DNA sequences in the same sample also yield this CDR3. The chain links TRBV19 to TRBJ1-1; 8 nucleotides match TRBD1. The CDR3 has 14 amino acids. J was trimmed by 2 bases and V by 5 bases; bases with no gene match: 4. Germline assignment: CDR1 LNHDA and CDR2 SQIVND (reference sequence). The DNA for the CDR3 is TGTGCCAGTAGTGTCAGGGGGCTTAACACTGAAGCTTTCTTT. Protein product: CASSVRGLNTEAFF.

To note about this clone: The junction and the germline gene differ at one end; a read error may be behind it. The rearrangement uses TRBV28 and TRBJ1-5; D is unclear. The CDR3 runs 12 residues. The germline V gene encodes CDR1 MDHEN and CDR2 SYDVKM. The CDR3 coding sequence is TGTGCCAGCAGTGACCCCAATCGGCCCCAGCATTTT. Residues: CASSDPNRPQHF.

The genes are TRBV19 and TRBJ2-2, with a tentative D call TRBD2 (6 bases). V was pared by 6 bases and J by 5 bases, with 19 bases between. This CDR3 is 16 amino acids long. The V gene's germline CDR1 is LNHDA and CDR2 SQIVND (reference sequence). CDR3 loop: CASREFHTSSTGELFF. CDR3 DNA sequence: TGTGCCAGTAGAGAGTTTCACACTAGCTCTACCGGGGAGCTGTTTTTT.

The chain couples TRBV18 to TRBJ2-4, with no clear D. V was shortened by 6 bases and J by 0 bases, with 27 bases between the two germline ends. CDR1 is KGHSH and CDR2 is LQKENI in the germline V gene. The CDR3 totals 20 residues. CDR3 in amino acids: CASSPAQSWSSRLAKNIQYF. The DNA of the CDR3 is TGTGCCAGCTCCCCAGCTCAGTCGTGGTCAAGCAGACTAGCCAAAAACATTCAGTACTTC. The whole variable domain, remainder taken from reference TRBV18 and TRBJ2-4, is NAGVMQNPRHLVRRRGQEARLRCSPMKGHSHVYWYRQLPEEGLKFMVYLQKENIIDESGMPKERFSAEFPKEGPSILRIQQVVRGDSAAYFCASSPAQSWSSRLAKNIQYFGAGTRLSVL.

The chain combines TRBV2 with TRBJ2-2; no clear D gene. CDR3 length: 14 amino acids. V was cut by 6 bases and J by 1 base, with 9 bases left in between. CDR1 is SNHLY, CDR2 FYNNEI, per germline. This chain's CDR3 is CASRVTENTGELFF. The CDR3 DNA reads TGTGCCAGCAGGGTGACTGAGAACACCGGGGAGCTGTTTTTT.

Of note for this clone: A much larger clone differs from this one at a single base, so this may be a read error. Other DNA sequences from this sample encode an identical CDR3 as well. The chain recombines TRBV2 with TRBJ1-1; 9 bases map to TRBD1. Per germline, CDR1 SNHLY and CDR2 FYNNEI. The CDR3 covers 13 residues. V gave up 6 bases and J gave up 1 base; unmatched junction bases: 0. CDR3 sequence reads: CASRGQGNTEAFF. The CDR3 nucleotides read TGTGCCAGCAGGGGACAGGGGAACACTGAAGCTTTCTTT.

A word on this clone: The identical CDR3 is also encoded by other nucleotide sequences in the sample. This chain links TRBV11-2 with TRBJ2-1; D ambiguous. Deletions cut 4 bases from V and 0 bases from J, with 4 bases between. The CDR3 has 13 amino acids. From germline, CDR1 is SGHAT and CDR2 FQNNGV. The CDR3 loop reads CASSSPSYNEQFF. The CDR3 DNA is TGTGCCAGCAGCTCCCCCTCCTACAATGAGCAGTTCTTC.

CDR3 region: CASSFSGQQLTGELFF. The DNA for the CDR3 is TGTGCCAGCAGCTTCTCCGGACAACAACTCACCGGGGAGCTGTTTTTT. The rearrangement joins TRBV7-3 to TRBJ2-2, with D maybe TRBD1 (5 bases). Germline V gene sequence: CDR1 SGHTA, CDR2 FQGTGA. This CDR3 is 16 amino acids long. Between the trimmed V and J ends, which lost 3 bases and 4 bases, there was a span of 15 bases.

The chain links TRBV2 to TRBJ2-1; 7 positions agree with TRBD1. The V gene end was trimmed by 4 bases and the J gene end by 1 base; junction bases not matched to a gene: 7. The CDR3 is made up of 16 amino acids. Per the germline V gene, CDR1 is SNHLY and CDR2 is FYNNEI. CDR3 nucleotide sequence: TGTGCCAGCAGTGGCCGACAGGGTCTTTCCTACAATGAGCAGTTCTTC. Residues: CASSGRQGLSYNEQFF. The whole variable domain, remainder taken from reference TRBV2 and TRBJ2-1, is EPEVTQTPSHQVTQMGQEVILRCVPISNHLYFYWYRQILGQKVEFLVSFYNNEISEKSEIFDDQFSVERPDGSNFTLKIRSTKLEDSAMYFCASSGRQGLSYNEQFFGPGTRLTVL.

CDR3 region: CASGPKGGSSYNEQFF. The CDR3 DNA reads as TGTGCTAGTGGCCCGAAGGGGGGGAGCTCCTACAATGAGCAGTTCTTC. The V call is TRBV12-5, the J call TRBJ2-1; D is perhaps TRBD2 (7 bases). Trimming removed 6 bases at V and 0 bases at J, with 15 bases between. Germline values: CDR1 LGHNT, CDR2 FRNRAP. The CDR3 extends over 16 amino acids.

V is TRBV5-1 and J is TRBJ2-7, with TRBD2 as a possible D gene (5 bases). Per germline, CDR1 SGHRS and CDR2 YFSETQ. The CDR3 contains 15 residues. V lost 0 bases and J lost 4, with 14 bases in between. CDR3 nucleotides: TGCGCCAGCAGCTTGGCGGGGAGCTTCGGTTACGAGCAGTACTTC. It codes for CASSLAGSFGYEQYF.

V gene TRBV28 combines with J gene TRBJ1-1; 8 bases are shared with TRBD1. Germline V CDR1 and CDR2: MDHEN, SYDVKM. V trimming: 4 bases; J trimming: 1 base; junction bases outside the gene matches: 11. This CDR3 comprises 17 residues. The chain's CDR3 is CASSSAPRGRWNTEAFF. CDR3 in DNA: TGTGCCAGCAGTTCCGCCCCCAGGGGGCGGTGGAACACTGAAGCTTTCTTT.

The chain recombines TRBV28 with TRBJ2-5; D unresolved. In germline, CDR1 is MDHEN, CDR2 SYDVKM. The ends were cut back, 0 bases at V and 5 bases at J, with 16 bases in the middle. This CDR3 spans 16 amino acids. The CDR3 reads CASSLWSPSLQETQYF. The CDR3 region has the DNA TGTGCCAGCAGTTTATGGTCTCCTAGTCTTCAGGAGACCCAGTACTTC.

This chain uses TRBV4-2 with TRBJ1-1; TRBD1 agrees at 8 bases. The V gene end was trimmed by 4 bases and the J gene end by 1 base; junction bases not matched to a gene: 5. The CDR3 runs 15 residues. From germline, CDR1 is LGHNA and CDR2 YNFKEQ. CDR3 DNA sequence: TGTGCCAGCAGCCCGCAGGGGGCCCCGAACACTGAAGCTTTCTTT. Encoded protein: CASSPQGAPNTEAFF.

The J gene is TRBJ2-5, the V gene TRBV19; D tentatively fits TRBD1 or TRBD2 (5 bases each). The CDR3 has 16 residues. Trimming left V 10 bases short and J 2 bases short, with 23 bases between. CDR1 is LNHDA and CDR2 is SQIVND in the germline V gene (reference sequence). CDR3 DNA sequence: TGTGCCACCTCCGGGACGGGCGAGGGGTTACAAGAGACCCAGTACTTC. Translating gives CATSGTGEGLQETQYF.

On this clone itself: Within the sample, other DNA sequences also encode this same CDR3. The rearrangement uses TRBV5-1 and TRBJ2-2, with D perhaps matching TRBD2 (6 bases). V gave up 4 bases and J gave up 2 bases, with 12 bases separating them. CDR1 and CDR2 (germline): SGHRS, YFSETQ. There are 15 residues in the CDR3. The CDR3 spells CASSLGGVNTGELFF. For the CDR3, the DNA is TGCGCCAGCAGCCTCGGCGGGGTTAACACCGGGGAGCTGTTTTTT. Looking up the rest from reference TRBV5-1 and TRBJ2-2 gives the full variable domain: KAGVTQTPRYLIKTRGQQVTLSCSPISGHRSVSWYQQTPGQGLQFLFEYFSETQRNKGNFPGRFSGRQFSNSRSEMNVSTLELGDSALYLCASSLGGVNTGELFFGEGSRLTVL.

The chain links TRBV5-1 to TRBJ1-4; no definite D call. Germline CDR1 and CDR2: SGHRS and YFSETQ. The V end was cut by 0 bases, the J end by 4 bases, with 19 bases between. The CDR3 covers 18 residues. The CDR3 reads CASSLDRVDGYLNEKLFF. The DNA of the CDR3 is TGCGCCAGCAGCTTGGATCGGGTCGATGGATACCTTAATGAAAAACTGTTTTTT.

The chain is built from TRBV5-1 and TRBJ2-3, with 9 bases fitting TRBD2. V shed 1 base and J 4 bases; nucleotides not matched to a gene: 7. Germline values: CDR1 SGHRS, CDR2 YFSETQ. The CDR3 is 16 residues long. The DNA for the CDR3 is TGCGCCAGCAGCTTGTACCTAGCGGGAAGCGCAGATACGCAGTATTTT. Translation: CASSLYLAGSADTQYF.

The genes are TRBV11-2 and TRBJ2-3; 7 nucleotides agree with TRBD2. Germline V gives CDR1 SGHAT, CDR2 FQNNGV. Trimming removed 2 bases from V and 0 bases from J; junction bases left unmatched: 5. The CDR3 has 16 amino acids. The CDR3 protein is CASSLRLAASTDTQYF. As DNA, the CDR3 is TGTGCCAGCAGCTTACGTCTAGCGGCTAGCACAGATACGCAGTATTTT.

Comment on this clone: Other DNA sequences in this sample translate to the same CDR3. The V call is TRBV6-5, the J call TRBJ2-7, with 7 bases aligning to TRBD2. Germline V gene lookup returns CDR1 MNHEY and CDR2 SVGAGI. The CDR3 extends over 16 amino acids. J gave up 2 bases and V 0 bases, and 7 bases lay outside the gene matches. The CDR3 sequence: CASSYSGLAETYEQYF. In DNA, the CDR3 is TGTGCCAGCAGTTACTCGGGTCTAGCGGAGACCTACGAGCAGTACTTC.

This chain uses TRBV23-1 with TRBJ2-7; D not certain. TRBV23-1 has ORF status, its function being uncertain. This CDR3 is built from 15 residues. Trimming removed 4 bases from V and 0 bases from J, with 13 bases in between. CDR3: CASSLPKKVSYEQYF. The CDR3 DNA reads as TGCGCCAGCAGTCTCCCGAAGAAGGTCTCCTACGAGCAGTACTTC.

The gene calls are TRBV2 and TRBJ2-3, with 10 bases fitting TRBD2. Germline V CDR1 and CDR2: SNHLY, FYNNEI. The CDR3 is 16 amino acids. V lost 6 bases and J lost 0; bases outside the gene matches: 6. The CDR3 spells CASRRGLARSTDTQYF. The DNA of the CDR3 is TGTGCCAGCAGACGGGGACTAGCGAGGAGCACAGATACGCAGTATTTT.

The rearrangement joins TRBV7-2 to TRBJ2-3; no definite D call. Germline CDR1 and CDR2: SGHTA and FQGNSA. This CDR3 has 12 amino acids. V lost 4 bases and J 6 bases, leaving 8 bases between the germline ends. The CDR3 nucleotides are TGTGCCAGCAGCTACAGTTCGGATACGCAGTATTTT. Translating gives CASSYSSDTQYF.

The J gene is TRBJ2-7, the V gene TRBV5-6; the D gene is possibly TRBD2 (6 bases). There are 15 residues in the CDR3. V was pared by 4 bases and J by 5 bases, with 19 bases between. CDR1 and CDR2 from the germline V gene are SGHDT and YYEEEE. The DNA of the CDR3 is TGTGCCAGCAGCCGGCCCAGCGCGGGAAGCGACGAGCAGTACTTC. Protein sequence: CASSRPSAGSDEQYF.

The V and J genes are TRBV5-1 and TRBJ2-7, with a weak D call TRBD1 (6 bases). Germline V CDR1 and CDR2: SGHRS, YFSETQ. The V and J ends lost 0 bases and 4 bases respectively, with 17 bases between them. This CDR3 has 16 amino acids. CDR3 amino acids: CASSLEFPGHNYEQYF. The CDR3 coding sequence is TGCGCCAGCAGCTTGGAGTTCCCGGGACACAATTACGAGCAGTACTTC.

V usage is TRBV5-4 and J usage is TRBJ1-1, with 7 bases lining up with TRBD1. This CDR3 region has 16 residues. CDR1 is SGHNT and CDR2 is YYREEE in the germline V gene (reference sequence). The ends lost 3 bases at V and 4 bases at J; junction bases unmatched: 12. In DNA form, the CDR3 reads TGTGCCAGCAGCTCGTCCTCCGGGACAGCCCCCACTGAAGCTTTCTTT. Protein sequence: CASSSSSGTAPTEAFF.